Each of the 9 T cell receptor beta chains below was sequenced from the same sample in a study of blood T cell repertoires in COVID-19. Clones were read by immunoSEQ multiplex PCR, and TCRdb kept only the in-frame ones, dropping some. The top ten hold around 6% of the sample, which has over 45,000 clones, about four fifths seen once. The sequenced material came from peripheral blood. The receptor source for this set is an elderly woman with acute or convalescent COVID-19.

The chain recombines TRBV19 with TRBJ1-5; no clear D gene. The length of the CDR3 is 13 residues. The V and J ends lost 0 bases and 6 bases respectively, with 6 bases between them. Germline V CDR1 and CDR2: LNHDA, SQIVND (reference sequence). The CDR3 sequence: CASSIDFRQPQHF. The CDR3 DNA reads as TGTGCCAGTAGTATAGATTTTCGTCAGCCCCAGCATTTT.

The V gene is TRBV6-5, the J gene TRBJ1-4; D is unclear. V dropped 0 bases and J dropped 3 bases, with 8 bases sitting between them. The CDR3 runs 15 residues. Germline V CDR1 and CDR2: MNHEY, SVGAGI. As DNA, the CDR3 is TGTGCCAGCAGTTACTCAGATCCGGCTAATGAAAAACTGTTTTTT. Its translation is CASSYSDPANEKLFF.

As DNA, the CDR3 is TGTGCCAGCAGTTCCCATTCGACAGGGGCCGCCTACGAGCAGTACTTC. This gives the protein CASSSHSTGAAYEQYF. V and J are TRBV6-5 and TRBJ2-7; TRBD1 aligns across 8 bases. The CDR3 extends over 16 amino acids. Germline lookup yields CDR1 MNHEY and CDR2 SVGAGI. Losses at the gene ends were 4 bases for V and 2 bases for J; bases not matched to a gene: 10.

The CDR3 DNA is TGTGCCAGCAGTGTGGAACAGGTGAGCTCCTACGAGCAGTACTTC. Translating it yields CASSVEQVSSYEQYF. The V call is TRBV2, the J call TRBJ2-7; D is possibly TRBD1 (5 bases). The germline V and J ends were trimmed by 4 bases and 0 bases, with 13 bases remaining between them. Germline values: CDR1 SNHLY, CDR2 FYNNEI. This CDR3 has 15 residues.

CDR3 in DNA: TGTGCCAGCAGCTTAATGCAGGGAGGGTACGAGCAGTACTTC. Amino acid sequence: CASSLMQGGYEQYF. This rearrangement joins TRBV7-8 to TRBJ2-7; 7 nucleotides line up with TRBD2. V trimming: 2 bases; J trimming: 4 bases; junction bases outside the gene matches: 5. This CDR3 has 14 amino acids. Germline loops: CDR1 SGHVS, CDR2 FQNEAQ.

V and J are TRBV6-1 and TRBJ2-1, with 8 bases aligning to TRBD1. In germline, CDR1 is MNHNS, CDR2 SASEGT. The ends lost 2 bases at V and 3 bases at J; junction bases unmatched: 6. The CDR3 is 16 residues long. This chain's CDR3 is CASSESDRVVYNEQFF. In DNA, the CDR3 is TGTGCCAGCAGTGAATCGGACAGGGTAGTCTACAATGAGCAGTTCTTC.

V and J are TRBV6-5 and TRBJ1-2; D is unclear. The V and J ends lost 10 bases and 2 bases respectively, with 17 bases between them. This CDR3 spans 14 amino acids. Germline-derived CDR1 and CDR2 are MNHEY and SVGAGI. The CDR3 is CATLGVGRNYGYTF. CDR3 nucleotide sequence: TGTGCCACCCTAGGAGTAGGGAGGAACTATGGCTACACCTTC.

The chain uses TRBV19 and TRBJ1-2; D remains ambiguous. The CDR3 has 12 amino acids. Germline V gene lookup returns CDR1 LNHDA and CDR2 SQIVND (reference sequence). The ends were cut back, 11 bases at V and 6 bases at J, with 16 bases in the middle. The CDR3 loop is CACNTRGHGYTF. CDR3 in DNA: TGTGCCTGCAATACCAGAGGCCATGGCTACACCTTC.

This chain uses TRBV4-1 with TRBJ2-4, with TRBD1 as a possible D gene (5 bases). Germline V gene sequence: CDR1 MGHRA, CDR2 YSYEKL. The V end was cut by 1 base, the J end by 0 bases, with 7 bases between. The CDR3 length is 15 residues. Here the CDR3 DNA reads TGCGCCAGCAGCCAAGGCAGGGAAGCCAAAAACATTCAGTACTTC. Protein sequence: CASSQGREAKNIQYF.